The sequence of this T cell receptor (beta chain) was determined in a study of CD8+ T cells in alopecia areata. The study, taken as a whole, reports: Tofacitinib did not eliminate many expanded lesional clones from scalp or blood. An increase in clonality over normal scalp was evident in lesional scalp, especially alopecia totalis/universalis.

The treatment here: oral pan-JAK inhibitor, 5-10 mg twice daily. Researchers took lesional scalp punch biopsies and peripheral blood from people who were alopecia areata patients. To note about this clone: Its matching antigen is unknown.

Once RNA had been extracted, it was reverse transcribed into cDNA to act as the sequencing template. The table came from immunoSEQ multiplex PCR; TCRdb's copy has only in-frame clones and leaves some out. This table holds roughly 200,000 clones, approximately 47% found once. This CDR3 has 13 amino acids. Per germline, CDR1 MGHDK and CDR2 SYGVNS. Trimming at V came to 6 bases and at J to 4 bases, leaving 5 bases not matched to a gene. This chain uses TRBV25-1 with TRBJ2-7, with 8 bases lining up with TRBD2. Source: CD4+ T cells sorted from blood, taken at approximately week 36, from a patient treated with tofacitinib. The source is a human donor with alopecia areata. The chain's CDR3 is CASSGAGDYEQYF. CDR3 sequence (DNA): TGTGCCAGCAGCGGAGCGGGGGATTACGAGCAGTACTTC.